The rows below give T cell receptor beta chains drawn from one sample of a study of T cell repertoires in ileal Crohn's disease. Generated by immunoSEQ multiplex PCR, the TCRdb table keeps only in-frame clones and is missing some. The table records several thousand clones, 75% to 85% of them present only once. The sample comprised ileal tissue. The receptor source for this set is an adult with Crohn's disease. The CDR3 runs from the conserved cysteine through the conserved F or W. D genes are given only for firm matches.

d_call j_call cdr3_length v_call cdr3_nt cdr3_aa
- TRBJ1-5 15 TRBV5-5 TGTGCCAGCAGCTTCGGACAGCGGGGCAATCAGCCCCAGCATTTT CASSFGQRGNQPQHF
TRBD2 TRBJ2-2 15 TRBV19 TGTGCCAGTAGTCCCCTAGCGGGAATCGTCGGGGAGCTGTTTTTT CASSPLAGIVGELFF
- TRBJ1-5 14 TRBV28 TGTGCCAGCAGGTCCGGGCCCCTTAATCAGCCCCAGCATTTT CASRSGPLNQPQHF
TRBD2 TRBJ2-7 13 TRBV6-6 TGTGCCAGCAGTTACCTAGCGGGCTACGAGCAGTACTTC CASSYLAGYEQYF
- TRBJ2-5 16 TRBV4-1 TGCGCCAGCGGCCGGGTCGGGGATTCGTACCAAGAGACCCAGTACTTC CASGRVGDSYQETQYF
- TRBJ2-1 13 TRBV27 TGTGCCAGCAGCCCTTGGGCGCCGGATGAGCAGTTCTTC CASSPWAPDEQFF
TRBD2 TRBJ2-3 18 TRBV5-1 TGCGCCAGCAGCCGCTACACTAGCGGGAGATCTAGCACAGATACGCAGTATTTT CASSRYTSGRSSTDTQYF
- TRBJ2-7 13 TRBV5-6 TGTGCCAGCAGCTTGCAGAATATCTACGAGCAGTACTTC CASSLQNIYEQYF
- TRBJ2-3 15 TRBV29-1 TGCAGCGTTCCTACCTTCAGGGCAATGACAGATACGCAGTATTTT CSVPTFRAMTDTQYF
- TRBJ2-1 11 TRBV7-9 TGTGCCAGCAGCTACAACAATGAGCAGTTCTTC CASSYNNEQFF